Sequencing of this TCR beta chain was carried out in a study of blood T cell repertoires in COVID-19. The wider study: Samples taken during acute and convalescent COVID-19 were collected in the United States, Italy and Spain. The cDNA or gDNA used as material had been derived from T cells, B-cell-depleted T cells, or PBMCs.

Per the study methods: Amplification of reference gene primers provided the estimated nucleated cell counts. The table came from immunoSEQ multiplex PCR; TCRdb's copy has only in-frame clones and leaves some out. V and J calls and clone size come straight from that table; D and trimming were deduced from the DNA. The table shows some 50,000 clones, with 70% to 85% occurring only once. Germline V CDR1 and CDR2: KGHSH, LQKENI. V lost 2 bases and J 12 bases, leaving 11 bases between the germline ends. The CDR3 is 13 amino acids. This sequence was found in a human donor in a cohort sampled during active COVID-19. The sequencing sample was made of peripheral blood. The chain links TRBV18 to TRBJ1-6; tentatively, D is TRBD1 (5 bases). The CDR3 loop reads CASSPGQGEPLHF. The CDR3 DNA follows: TGTGCCAGCTCACCAGGCCAGGGCGAACCCCTCCACTTT.